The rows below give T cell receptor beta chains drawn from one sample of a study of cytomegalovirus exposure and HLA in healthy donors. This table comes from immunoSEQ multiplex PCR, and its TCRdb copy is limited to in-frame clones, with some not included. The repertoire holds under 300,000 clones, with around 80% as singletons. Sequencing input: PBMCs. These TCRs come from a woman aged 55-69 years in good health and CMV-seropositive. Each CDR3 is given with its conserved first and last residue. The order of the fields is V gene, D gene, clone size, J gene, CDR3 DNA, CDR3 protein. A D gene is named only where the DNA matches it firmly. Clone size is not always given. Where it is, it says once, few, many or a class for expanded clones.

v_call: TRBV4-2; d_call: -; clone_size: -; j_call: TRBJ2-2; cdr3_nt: TGTGCCAGCAGCCAAGGGAGACAGACCACCGGGGAGCTGTTTTTT; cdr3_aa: CASSQGRQTTGELFF
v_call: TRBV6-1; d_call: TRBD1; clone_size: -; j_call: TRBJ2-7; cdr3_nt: TGTGCCACCATGGAGAGGGGGCTAAACTACGAGCAGTACTTC; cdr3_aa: CATMERGLNYEQYF
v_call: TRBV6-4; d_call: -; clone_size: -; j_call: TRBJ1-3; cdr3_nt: TGTGCCACAACCGGGATGAAGAGCTCTGGAAACACCATATATTTT; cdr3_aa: CATTGMKSSGNTIYF
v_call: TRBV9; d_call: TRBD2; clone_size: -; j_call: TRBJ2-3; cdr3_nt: TGTGCCAGCAGCCTGGGACTAGCGGGGGGGGCGGATACGCAGTATTTT; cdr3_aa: CASSLGLAGGADTQYF
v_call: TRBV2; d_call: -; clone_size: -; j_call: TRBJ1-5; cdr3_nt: TGTGCCAGCAGTGAAAACTTCCAGCCCCAGCATTTT; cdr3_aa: CASSENFQPQHF
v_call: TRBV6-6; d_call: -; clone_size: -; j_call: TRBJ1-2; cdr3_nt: TGTGCCAGCAGTTACCCCCAGCAGGTCGGCGATGGCTACACCTTC; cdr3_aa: CASSYPQQVGDGYTF
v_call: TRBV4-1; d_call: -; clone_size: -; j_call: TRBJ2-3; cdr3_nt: TGCGCCAGCAGCCCGGGTCTGAGCACAGATACGCAGTATTTT; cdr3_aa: CASSPGLSTDTQYF
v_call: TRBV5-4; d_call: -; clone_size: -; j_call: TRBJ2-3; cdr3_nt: TGTGCCAGCAGCTTGTGGCTCTCTAGCACAGATACGCAGTATTTT; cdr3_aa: CASSLWLSSTDTQYF
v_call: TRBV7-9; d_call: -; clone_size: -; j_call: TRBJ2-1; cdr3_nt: TGTGCCAGCAGGAACGATCAGTGGAATGAGCAGTTCTTC; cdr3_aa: CASRNDQWNEQFF
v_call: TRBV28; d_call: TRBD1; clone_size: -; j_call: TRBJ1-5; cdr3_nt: TGTGCCAGCAGTTTCAGGGGGCGAGTCCATTTT; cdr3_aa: CASSFRGRVHF
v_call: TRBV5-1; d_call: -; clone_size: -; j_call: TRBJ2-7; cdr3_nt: TGCGCCAGCAGCTTGGCCCAAGAAACAAAACCCTTTTTC; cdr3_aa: CASSLAQETKPFF
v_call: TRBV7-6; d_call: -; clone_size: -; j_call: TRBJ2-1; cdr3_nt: TGTGCCAGCAGCTTAGTGGGGCAGGAGCATGAGCAGTTCTTC; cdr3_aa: CASSLVGQEHEQFF
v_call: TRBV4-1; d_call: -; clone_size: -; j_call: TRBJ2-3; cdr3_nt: TGCGCCAGCAGCTCGCGGGGCCAAGATACGCAGTATTTT; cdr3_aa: CASSSRGQDTQYF
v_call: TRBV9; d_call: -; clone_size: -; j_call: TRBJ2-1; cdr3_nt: TGTGCCAGCAGCGTAGAAACAGGCTCCTACAATGAGCAGTTCTTC; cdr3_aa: CASSVETGSYNEQFF
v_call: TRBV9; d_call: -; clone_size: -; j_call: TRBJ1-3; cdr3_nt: TGTGCCAGCAGCGTAGCAGGGCTCTCTGGAAACACCATATATTTT; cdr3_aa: CASSVAGLSGNTIYF
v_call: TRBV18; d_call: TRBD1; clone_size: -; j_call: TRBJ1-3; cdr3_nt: TGTGCCAGCTCACCTCTTCAAAGCGACAGGGCAACTGGAAACACCATATATTTT; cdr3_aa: CASSPLQSDRATGNTIYF
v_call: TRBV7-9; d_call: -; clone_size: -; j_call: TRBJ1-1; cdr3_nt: TGTGCCAGCACCCGGGGCACTGAAGCTTTCTTT; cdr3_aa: CASTRGTEAFF
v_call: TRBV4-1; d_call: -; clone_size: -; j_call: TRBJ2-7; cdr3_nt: TGCGCCAGCAGCCCCTTGACGGGAGAGCTGCCATTTGGCGAGCAGTACTTC; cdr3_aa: CASSPLTGELPFGEQYF
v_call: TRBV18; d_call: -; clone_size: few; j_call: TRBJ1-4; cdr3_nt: TGTGCCAGCTCACCACGCTCCCCCAGGGGTGAAAAACTGTTTTTT; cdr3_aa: CASSPRSPRGEKLFF
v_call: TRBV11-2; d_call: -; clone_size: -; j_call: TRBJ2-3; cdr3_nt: TGTGCCAGCAGCTTCGCAGATACGCAGTATTTT; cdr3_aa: CASSFADTQYF
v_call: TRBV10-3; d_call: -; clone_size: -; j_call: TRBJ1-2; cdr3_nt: TGTGCCATCAGTGGAGGCCCCCAAGGCTTCACAAGGGGCTACACCTTC; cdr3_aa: CAISGGPQGFTRGYTF
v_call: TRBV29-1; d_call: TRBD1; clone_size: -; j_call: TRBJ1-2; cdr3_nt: TGCAGCGTTGAACCCGGACAGGGGGCGGCTGGCTACACCTTC; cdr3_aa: CSVEPGQGAAGYTF
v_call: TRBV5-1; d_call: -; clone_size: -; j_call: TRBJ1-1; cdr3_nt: TGCGCCAGCAGCTTGGTACGGTGGAACACTGAAGCTTTCTTT; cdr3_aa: CASSLVRWNTEAFF
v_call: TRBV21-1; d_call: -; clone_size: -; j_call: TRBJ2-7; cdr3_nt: TGTGCCAGCAGCAAAGGAAGGGGGCTCTCCTACGAGCAGTACTTC; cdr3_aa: CASSKGRGLSYEQYF
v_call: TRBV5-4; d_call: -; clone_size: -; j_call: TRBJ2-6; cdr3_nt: TGTGCCAGCAGCTTGGGGGGACCCAGGGGCTCTGGGGCCAACGTCCTGACTTTC; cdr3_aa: CASSLGGPRGSGANVLTF
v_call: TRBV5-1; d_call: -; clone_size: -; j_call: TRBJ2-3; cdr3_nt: TGCGCCAGCAGCTTGGAAGGAGGGACAGATACGCAGTATTTT; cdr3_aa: CASSLEGGTDTQYF